Each of the 27 T cell receptor beta chains below was sequenced from the same sample in a study of long-term antiretroviral therapy in people with HIV. At the survey level, the v3.0 immunoSEQ assay was run. Clones were sequenced by immunoSEQ multiplex PCR, and TCRdb holds only the in-frame ones, with some missing. The data contain more than 25,000 clones, 80% to 90% of them singletons. The sequenced sample was unsorted PBMCs, obtained around 5 years before starting antiretroviral therapy. These receptors came from a man aged 45 to 65 with HIV.

CDR3 DNA sequence: TGTGCCAGCAGCCGAGGGACTCTCCTCGCCGGGGAGCTGTTTTTT. Protein: CASSRGTLLAGELFF. This chain joins TRBV5-4 and TRBJ2-2; D perhaps matches TRBD2 (6 bases). V was pared by 4 bases and J by 6 bases, with 16 bases between. CDR1 is SGHNT and CDR2 is YYREEE in the germline V gene (reference sequence). The CDR3 is 15 residues long.

J is TRBJ1-6 and V is TRBV14; 9 nucleotides line up with TRBD1. The CDR3 is 15 amino acids. Germline trimming cut 6 bases from V and 10 bases from J; bases unmatched to any gene: 10. Germline CDR1 is SGHDN and CDR2 is FVKESK. The CDR3 region is CASRLSGTGSSPLHF. CDR3 coding DNA: TGTGCCAGCAGGCTTTCCGGGACAGGGAGCTCACCCCTCCACTTT.

This chain joins TRBV10-2 and TRBJ2-5; 11 nucleotides agree with TRBD2. V was pared by 7 bases and J by 1 base, with 8 bases of the junction left unmatched. This CDR3 region has 16 residues. In germline, CDR1 is WSHSY, CDR2 SAAADI. For the CDR3, the DNA is TGCGCCAGCACCACGTCCCTAGCGGGGGGCCAAGAGACCCAGTACTTC. Its protein product is CASTTSLAGGQETQYF.

This sequence joins TRBV9 and TRBJ1-4, with D uncertain. The CDR3 consists of 14 residues. Trimming took 0 bases from V and 3 from J, leaving 6 bases between them. Per the germline V gene, CDR1 is SGDLS and CDR2 is YYNGEE. DNA for the CDR3: TGTGCCAGCAGCGTAGGGGCGTCTAATGAAAAACTGTTTTTT. This translates into CASSVGASNEKLFF.

V usage is TRBV6-5 and J usage is TRBJ2-1, with 7 nucleotides matching TRBD1. This CDR3 has 15 residues. The ends lost 0 bases at V and 9 bases at J; junction bases unmatched: 8. In germline, CDR1 is MNHEY, CDR2 SVGAGI. CDR3 sequence reads: CASSYSQGVVSEQFF. CDR3 DNA sequence: TGTGCCAGCAGTTACTCGCAGGGGGTAGTGAGTGAGCAGTTCTTC.

The chain recombines TRBV9 with TRBJ2-4, with 10 bases lining up with TRBD2. The CDR3 is 17 amino acids. CDR1 SGDLS and CDR2 YYNGEE come from the germline V gene. With 4 bases clipped from V and 0 bases from J, the junction kept 7 bases outside the gene matches. DNA for the CDR3: TGTGCCAGCAGCCAAACAGCGGGGGGGATAGCCAAAAACATTCAGTACTTC. As protein: CASSQTAGGIAKNIQYF.

The chain recombines TRBV4-1 with TRBJ2-1, with a possible D match to TRBD2 (5 bases). Per the germline V gene, CDR1 is MGHRA and CDR2 is YSYEKL. The CDR3 has 16 amino acids. V gave up 1 base and J gave up 5 bases, with 15 bases separating them. CDR3 residues: CASSQVPSGANNEQFF. CDR3 DNA: TGCGCCAGCAGCCAAGTTCCCAGCGGAGCTAACAATGAGCAGTTCTTC.

This clone was counted only a few times. The chain is built from TRBV7-3 and TRBJ2-1; D is ambiguous. V was trimmed by 2 bases and J by 5 bases, leaving 7 bases between them. The germline gives CDR1 SGHTA, CDR2 FQGTGA. The CDR3 extends over 13 amino acids. CDR3 in amino acids: CASSLGPHNEQFF. The CDR3 DNA is TGTGCCAGCAGCTTAGGGCCTCACAATGAGCAGTTCTTC.

This chain joins TRBV10-3 and TRBJ2-5, with 11 positions matching TRBD1. Germline loops: CDR1 ENHRY, CDR2 SYGVKD. Losses at the gene ends were 8 bases for V and 3 bases for J; bases not matched to a gene: 5. The CDR3 extends over 14 amino acids. The DNA of the CDR3 is TGTGCCATCGGTCGGGGACAGGGGGAAGAGACCCAGTACTTC. It is translated as CAIGRGQGEETQYF.

The chain links TRBV29-1 to TRBJ2-5; 10 bases match TRBD1. This CDR3 region has 14 residues. V dropped 5 bases and J dropped 6; count of bases not matched to a gene: 9. Germline CDR1 is SQVTM and CDR2 is ANQGSEA. The chain's CDR3 is CSVLLGTGEKTQYF. The DNA for the CDR3 is TGCAGCGTTCTCTTGGGGACAGGGGAGAAGACCCAGTACTTC.

This clone was seen only a few times. CDR3 loop: CASSQGANYGYTF. The CDR3 DNA reads as TGTGCCAGCTCACAAGGGGCTAACTATGGCTACACCTTC. This rearrangement joins TRBV18 to TRBJ1-2, with D possibly TRBD1 on 5 matching bases. The CDR3 loop spans 13 amino acids. The V and J ends lost 4 bases and 0 bases respectively, with 6 bases between them. CDR1 and CDR2 (germline): KGHSH, LQKENI.

This chain links TRBV11-3 with TRBJ2-1, with TRBD2 matching over 8 bases. This CDR3 region has 16 residues. After removal of 2 bases from V and 9 bases from J, the junction contained 12 bases not matched to a gene. Germline lookup yields CDR1 SGHNT and CDR2 YENEEA. The CDR3 bases are TGTGCCAGCAGCTTATATGCCGGGGGACTAGGTGCTGAGCAGTTCTTC. Its protein is CASSLYAGGLGAEQFF.

In this sample, this clone turned up once. The rearrangement uses TRBV7-9 and TRBJ2-7; 8 nucleotides line up with TRBD2. Germline CDR1 is SEHNR and CDR2 is FQNEAQ (reference sequence). Trimming took 1 base from V and 3 from J; bases not matched to a gene: 5. The CDR3 is 15 residues long. CDR3 amino acids: CASSLVGGGHYEQYF. The CDR3 DNA is TGTGCCAGCAGCTTAGTAGGCGGGGGGCACTACGAGCAGTACTTC.

The chain carries TRBV6-6 and TRBJ1-5, with 8 bases fitting TRBD1. J gave up 7 bases and V 4 bases, and 6 bases lay outside the gene matches. Germline-derived CDR1 and CDR2 are MNHNY and SVGAGI (reference sequence). The CDR3 is 14 residues long. CDR3 bases: TGTGCCAGCAGTTCGGACAGGGTAGTCCAGCCCCAGCATTTT. Encoded protein: CASSSDRVVQPQHF.

The chain combines TRBV5-4 with TRBJ2-7, with 8 bases matching TRBD2. The junction had 10 bases not matched to a gene; V was cut back by 2 bases and J by 6 bases. Germline V gene sequence: CDR1 SGHNT, CDR2 YYREEE (reference sequence). The CDR3 length is 15 residues. In DNA form, the CDR3 reads TGTGCCAGCAGCTTAGGCCGGGAGGGCCCTGGCGAGCAGTACTTC. As protein: CASSLGREGPGEQYF.

The CDR3 spells CASSLASGRVRGYTF. As DNA, the CDR3 is TGTGCCAGCAGCTTAGCCTCGGGCAGGGTAAGAGGCTACACCTTC. The chain is built from TRBV7-2 and TRBJ1-2; TRBD1 might be the D (5 bases). Germline loops: CDR1 SGHTA, CDR2 FQGNSA. The CDR3 totals 15 residues. V was clipped by 0 bases and J by 8 bases, with 16 bases between them.

This clone was counted once. The CDR3 protein is CASRAGQGAEDEQFF. CDR3 coding DNA: TGCGCCAGCAGGGCCGGACAGGGGGCGGAAGATGAGCAGTTCTTC. The J gene is TRBJ2-1, the V gene TRBV5-1, with 11 bases lining up with TRBD1. In germline, CDR1 is SGHRS, CDR2 YFSETQ. The CDR3 spans 15 residues. V was pared by 5 bases and J by 8 bases, with 9 bases of the junction left unmatched. Using reference TRBV5-1 and TRBJ2-1 for the parts outside the CDR3, the full variable domain is KAGVTQTPRYLIKTRGQQVTLSCSPISGHRSVSWYQQTPGQGLQFLFEYFSETQRNKGNFPGRFSGRQFSNSRSEMNVSTLELGDSALYLCASRAGQGAEDEQFFGPGTRLTVL.

The rearrangement joins TRBV29-1 to TRBJ1-1, with D possibly being TRBD1 (6 bases). There are 14 residues in the CDR3. CDR1 is SQVTM, CDR2 ANQGSEA, per germline. V lost 4 bases and J lost 11, with 23 bases in between. The CDR3 spells CSVGGQPSGWEAFF. DNA of the CDR3: TGCAGCGTTGGAGGACAGCCCTCAGGATGGGAGGCTTTCTTT. The full variable domain, in which reference TRBV29-1 and TRBJ1-1 provide the parts outside the CDR3, is SAVISQKPSRDICQRGTSLTIQCQVDSQVTMMFWYRQQPGQSLTLIATANQGSEATYESGFVIDKFPISRPNLTFSTLTVSNMSPEDSSIYLCSVGGQPSGWEAFFGQGTRLTVV.

This clone was counted only a few times. The V gene is TRBV6-1, the J gene TRBJ1-5; D gene ambiguous. Germline CDR1 reads MNHNS; CDR2 reads SASEGT. Trimming took off 7 bases at V and 3 bases at J, with 7 bases between the two ends. There are 12 residues in the CDR3. CDR3 DNA: TGTGCCAGCAATGATTACAATCAGCCCCAGCATTTT. Amino acid sequence: CASNDYNQPQHF.

This clone appeared a few times. The chain uses TRBV11-3 and TRBJ2-2, with D perhaps being TRBD1 or TRBD2 (5 bases each). CDR3 length: 15 amino acids. Germline CDR1 reads SGHNT; CDR2 reads YENEEA. Trimming removed 0 bases from V and 4 bases from J, with 9 bases in between. CDR3 nucleotide sequence: TGTGCCAGCAGCTTAGACGGGGCGCGCACCGGGGAGCTGTTTTTT. Encoded protein: CASSLDGARTGELFF.

This chain joins TRBV7-2 and TRBJ1-2; perhaps TRBD1 as D (6 bases). Per the germline V gene, CDR1 is SGHTA and CDR2 is FQGNSA. CDR3 length: 14 amino acids. V lost 6 bases and J 2 bases, leaving 13 bases between the germline ends. CDR3 nucleotides: TGTGCCAGCAGTCCTCCGGGACACAACTATGGCTACACCTTC. Protein sequence: CASSPPGHNYGYTF. The full variable domain, in which reference TRBV7-2 and TRBJ1-2 provide the parts outside the CDR3, is GAGVSQSPSNKVTEKGKDVELRCDPISGHTALYWYRQSLGQGLEFLIYFQGNSAPDKSGLPSDRFSAERTGGSVSTLTIQRTQQEDSAVYLCASSPPGHNYGYTFGSGTRLTVV.

This sequence joins TRBV28 and TRBJ2-7; 7 bases map to TRBD1. CDR3 length equals 15 residues. The germline CDR1 and CDR2 sequences are MDHEN and SYDVKM. V trimming: 6 bases; J trimming: 2 bases; junction bases outside the gene matches: 10. The CDR3 spells CASRVPGTAAYEQYF. CDR3 sequence (DNA): TGTGCCAGCAGGGTACCGGGGACAGCAGCCTACGAGCAGTACTTC.

Points on this clone: Different DNA sequences within this sample yield the same CDR3. This chain connects TRBV6-6 to TRBJ2-1; TRBD1 is a possible D gene (6 bases). Germline V lookup: CDR1 MNHNY, CDR2 SVGAGI (reference sequence). This CDR3 spans 12 amino acids. Trimming removed 0 bases from V and 9 bases from J, with 6 bases in between. The CDR3 DNA is TGTGCCAGCAGTTACTCAGGGGGTGAGCAGTTCTTC. As protein: CASSYSGGEQFF.

The rearrangement uses TRBV7-9 and TRBJ2-3; TRBD2 aligns across 14 bases. The germline V gene encodes CDR1 SEHNR and CDR2 FQNEAQ (reference sequence). CDR3 length: 16 residues. The J segment lost 6 bases and the V segment lost 3 bases, leaving 5 bases of the junction unmatched. The CDR3 DNA follows: TGTGCCAGCAGCTTTGGGACTAGCGGGGGTTTCGATACGCAGTATTTT. The encoded protein is CASSFGTSGGFDTQYF.

The chain couples TRBV5-1 to TRBJ2-5; TRBD1 matches 12 bases. Germline V gene data show CDR1 as SGHRS and CDR2 as YFSETQ. The junction had 7 bases not matched to a gene; V was cut back by 2 bases and J by 5 bases. CDR3 size: 16 residues. In DNA form, the CDR3 reads TGCGCCAGCAGCTTATCGGGGACAGGGGGCGCGGAGACCCAGTACTTC. Translated: CASSLSGTGGAETQYF.

V gene TRBV2 combines with J gene TRBJ2-1; the D gene is possibly TRBD1 (6 bases). Germline loops: CDR1 SNHLY, CDR2 FYNNEI. The CDR3 totals 12 residues. Deletions cut 11 bases from V and 5 bases from J, with 13 bases between. The CDR3 region has the DNA TGTGCCTTCCAGGGGACGCACAATGAGCAGTTCTTC. Translating it yields CAFQGTHNEQFF.

This clone was recorded once. The CDR3 DNA follows: TGTGCCAGCAGCTTAAGTCACGGTCTGGAGGGTGAAAAACTGTTTTTT. This sequence encodes CASSLSHGLEGEKLFF. V usage is TRBV11-2 and J usage is TRBJ1-4; D remains ambiguous. Looked up from germline, CDR1 is SGHAT and CDR2 is FQNNGV. The ends were cut back, 2 bases at V and 7 bases at J, with 17 bases in the middle. The CDR3 has 16 amino acids.